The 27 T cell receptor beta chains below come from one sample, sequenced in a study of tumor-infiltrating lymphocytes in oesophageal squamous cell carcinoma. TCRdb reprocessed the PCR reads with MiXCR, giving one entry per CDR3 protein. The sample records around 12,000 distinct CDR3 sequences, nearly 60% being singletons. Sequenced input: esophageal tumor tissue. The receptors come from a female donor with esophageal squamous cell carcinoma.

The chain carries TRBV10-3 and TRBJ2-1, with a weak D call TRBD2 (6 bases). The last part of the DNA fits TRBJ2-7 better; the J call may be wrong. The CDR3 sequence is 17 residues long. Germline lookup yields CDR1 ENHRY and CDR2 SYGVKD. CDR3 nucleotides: TGTGCCATCAGTGAGTCAGGGCGGGGCCTAGGGTCCTACGAGCAGTACTTC. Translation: CAISESGRGLGSYEQYF.

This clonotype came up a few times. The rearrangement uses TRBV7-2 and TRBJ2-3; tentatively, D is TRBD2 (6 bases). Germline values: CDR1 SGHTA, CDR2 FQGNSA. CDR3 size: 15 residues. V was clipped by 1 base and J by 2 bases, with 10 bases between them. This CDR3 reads CASSLGLAVTDTQYF. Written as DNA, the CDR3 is TGTGCCAGCAGCTTAGGGTTAGCGGTCACAGATACGCAGTATTTT.

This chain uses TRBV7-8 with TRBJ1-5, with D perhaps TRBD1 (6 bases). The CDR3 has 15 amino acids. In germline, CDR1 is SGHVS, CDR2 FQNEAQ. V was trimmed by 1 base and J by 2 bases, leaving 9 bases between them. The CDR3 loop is CASSLEPGGNQPQHF. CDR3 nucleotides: TGTGCCAGCAGCTTAGAACCAGGGGGCAATCAGCCCCAGCATTTT.

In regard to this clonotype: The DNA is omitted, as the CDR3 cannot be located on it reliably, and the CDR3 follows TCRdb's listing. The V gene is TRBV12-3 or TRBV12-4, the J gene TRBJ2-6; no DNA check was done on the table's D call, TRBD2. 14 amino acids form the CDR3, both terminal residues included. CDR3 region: CASSPHGGPLHLRF.

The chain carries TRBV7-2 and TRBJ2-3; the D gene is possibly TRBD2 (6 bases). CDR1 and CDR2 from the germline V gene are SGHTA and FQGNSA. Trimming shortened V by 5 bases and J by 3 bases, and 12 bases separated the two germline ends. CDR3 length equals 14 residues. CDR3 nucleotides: TGTGCCAGCAGCCAAAACGGGAGAACAGATACGCAGTATTTT. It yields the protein CASSQNGRTDTQYF.

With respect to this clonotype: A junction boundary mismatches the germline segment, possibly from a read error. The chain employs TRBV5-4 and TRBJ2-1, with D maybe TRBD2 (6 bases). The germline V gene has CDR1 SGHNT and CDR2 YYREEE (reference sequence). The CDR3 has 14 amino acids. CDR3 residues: CASSLGREFDEQFF. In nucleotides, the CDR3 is TGCGCCAGCAGCTTGGGTCGGGAGTTCGATGAGCAGTTCTTC.

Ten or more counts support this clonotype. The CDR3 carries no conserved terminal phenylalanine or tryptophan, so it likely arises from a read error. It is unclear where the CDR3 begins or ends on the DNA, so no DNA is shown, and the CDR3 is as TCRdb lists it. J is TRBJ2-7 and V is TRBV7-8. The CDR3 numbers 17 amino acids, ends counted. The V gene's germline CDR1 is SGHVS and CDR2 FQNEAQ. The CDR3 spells CASSDEGRFVRGYTFGS.

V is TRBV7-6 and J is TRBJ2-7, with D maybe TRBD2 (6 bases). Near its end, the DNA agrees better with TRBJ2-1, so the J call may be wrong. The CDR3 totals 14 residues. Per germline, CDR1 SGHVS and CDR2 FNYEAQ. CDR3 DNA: TGTGCCAGCAGCCCCGGGAGCACGAACAATGAGCAGTTCTTC. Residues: CASSPGSTNNEQFF.

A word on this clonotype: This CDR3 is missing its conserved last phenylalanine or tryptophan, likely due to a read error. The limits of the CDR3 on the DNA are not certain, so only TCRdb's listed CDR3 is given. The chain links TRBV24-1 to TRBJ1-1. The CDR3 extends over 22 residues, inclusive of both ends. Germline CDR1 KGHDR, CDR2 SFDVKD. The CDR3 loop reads CATSDGTSGSRNFGEASSSSGQ.

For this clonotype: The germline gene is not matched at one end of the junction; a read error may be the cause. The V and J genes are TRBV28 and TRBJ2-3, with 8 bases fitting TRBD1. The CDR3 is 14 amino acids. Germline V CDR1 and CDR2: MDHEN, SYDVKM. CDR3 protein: CASTRTGIQREQYF. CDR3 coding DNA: TGTGCCAGCACCCGGACAGGGATCCAACGCGAGCAGTACTTT.

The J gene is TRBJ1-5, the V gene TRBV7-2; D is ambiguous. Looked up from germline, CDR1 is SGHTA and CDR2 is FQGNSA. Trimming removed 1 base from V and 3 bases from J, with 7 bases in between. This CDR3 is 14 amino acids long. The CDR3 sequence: CASSLEWFNQPQHF. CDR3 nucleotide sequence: TGTGCCAGCAGCTTAGAGTGGTTCAATCAGCCCCAGCATTTT.

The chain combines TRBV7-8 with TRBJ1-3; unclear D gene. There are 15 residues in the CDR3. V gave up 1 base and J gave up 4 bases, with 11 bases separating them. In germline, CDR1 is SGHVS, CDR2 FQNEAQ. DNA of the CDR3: TGTGCCAGCAGCTTAGATGGACGGCCGGGAAACACCATATATTTT. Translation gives CASSLDGRPGNTIYF. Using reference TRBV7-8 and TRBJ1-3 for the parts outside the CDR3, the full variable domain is GAGVSQSPRYKVAKRGQDVALRCDPISGHVSLFWYQQALGQGPEFLTYFQNEAQLDKSGLPSDRFFAERPEGSVSTLKIQRTQQEDSAVYLCASSLDGRPGNTIYFGEGSWLTVV.

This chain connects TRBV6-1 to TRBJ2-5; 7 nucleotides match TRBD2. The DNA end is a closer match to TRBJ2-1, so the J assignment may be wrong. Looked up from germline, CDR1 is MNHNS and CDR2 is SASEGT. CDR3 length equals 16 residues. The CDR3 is CASSEYGGSSYNEQFF. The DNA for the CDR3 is TGTGCCAGCAGTGAATATGGCGGGAGTTCCTACAATGAGCAGTTCTTC.

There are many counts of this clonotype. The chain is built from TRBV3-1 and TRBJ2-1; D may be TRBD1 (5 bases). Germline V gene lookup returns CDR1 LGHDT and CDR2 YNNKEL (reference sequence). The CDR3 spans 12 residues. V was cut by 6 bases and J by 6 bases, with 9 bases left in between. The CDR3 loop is CASRGPVNEQFF. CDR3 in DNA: TGTGCCAGCAGGGGGCCGGTCAATGAGCAGTTCTTC.

CDR3 region: CASTRTVDRDNEQFF. In DNA form, the CDR3 reads TGTGCCAGCACCCGGACGGTCGATAGAGACAATGAGCAGTTCTTC. V gene TRBV5-6 combines with J gene TRBJ2-1; unclear D gene. The CDR3 is 15 residues long. Germline assignment: CDR1 SGHDT and CDR2 YYEEEE. Trimming removed 6 bases at V and 5 bases at J, with 18 bases between.

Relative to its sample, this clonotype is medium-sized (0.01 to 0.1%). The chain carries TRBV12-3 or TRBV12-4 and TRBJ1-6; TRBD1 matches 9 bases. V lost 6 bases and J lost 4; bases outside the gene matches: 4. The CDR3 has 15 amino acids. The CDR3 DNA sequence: TGTGCCAGCAGCGACAGGGGGGGATATAATTCACCCCTCCACTTT. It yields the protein CASSDRGGYNSPLHF.

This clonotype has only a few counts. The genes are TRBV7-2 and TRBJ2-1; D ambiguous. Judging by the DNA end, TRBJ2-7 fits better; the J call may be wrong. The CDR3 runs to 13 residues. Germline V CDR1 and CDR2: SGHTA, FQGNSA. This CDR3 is CASSLVSSPEQYF. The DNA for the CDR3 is TGTGCCAGCAGCTTAGTCTCTTCCCCCGAGCAGTACTTC.

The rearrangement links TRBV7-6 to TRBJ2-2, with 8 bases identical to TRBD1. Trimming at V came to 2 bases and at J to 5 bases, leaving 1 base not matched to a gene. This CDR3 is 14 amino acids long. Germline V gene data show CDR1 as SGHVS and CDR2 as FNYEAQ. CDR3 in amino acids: CASSLQGATGELFF. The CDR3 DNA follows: TGTGCCAGCAGCTTACAGGGGGCGACCGGGGAGCTGTTTTTT.

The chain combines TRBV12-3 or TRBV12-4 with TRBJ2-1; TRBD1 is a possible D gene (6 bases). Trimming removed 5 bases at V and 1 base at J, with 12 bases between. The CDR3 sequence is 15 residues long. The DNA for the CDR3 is TGTGCCAGCAGTACAAAGGGGGTTTCCTACAATGAGCAGTTCTTC. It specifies CASSTKGVSYNEQFF.

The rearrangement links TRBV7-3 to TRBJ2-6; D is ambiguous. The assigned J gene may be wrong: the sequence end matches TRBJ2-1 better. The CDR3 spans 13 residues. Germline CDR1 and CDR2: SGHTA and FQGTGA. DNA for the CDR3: TGTGCCAGCAGCTTAGGTGCCAGAGATGAGCAGTTCTTC. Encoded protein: CASSLGARDEQFF.

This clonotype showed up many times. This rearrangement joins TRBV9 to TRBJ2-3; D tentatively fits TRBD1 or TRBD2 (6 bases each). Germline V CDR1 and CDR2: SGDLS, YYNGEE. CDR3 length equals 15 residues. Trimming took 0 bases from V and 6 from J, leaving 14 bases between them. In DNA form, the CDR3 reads TGTGCCAGCAGCGTAGCGGGGGCGAGTCAGGATACGCAGTATTTT. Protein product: CASSVAGASQDTQYF.

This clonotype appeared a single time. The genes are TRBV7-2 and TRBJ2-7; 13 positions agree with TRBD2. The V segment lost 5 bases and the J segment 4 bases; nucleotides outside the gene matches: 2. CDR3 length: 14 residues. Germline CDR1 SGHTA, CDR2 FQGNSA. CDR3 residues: CASSLLAGGYEQYF. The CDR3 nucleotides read TGTGCCAGCAGCCTACTAGCGGGGGGGTACGAGCAGTACTTC. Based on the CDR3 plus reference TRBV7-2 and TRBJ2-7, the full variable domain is GAGVSQSPSNKVTEKGKDVELRCDPISGHTALYWYRQSLGQGLEFLIYFQGNSAPDKSGLPSDRFSAERTGGSVSTLTIQRTQQEDSAVYLCASSLLAGGYEQYFGPGTRLTVT.

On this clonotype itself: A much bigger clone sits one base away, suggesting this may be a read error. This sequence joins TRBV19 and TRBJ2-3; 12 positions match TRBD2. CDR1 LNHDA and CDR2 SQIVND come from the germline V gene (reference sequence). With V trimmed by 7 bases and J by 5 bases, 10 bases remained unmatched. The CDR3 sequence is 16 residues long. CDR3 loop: CASISRTSGVGDTQYF. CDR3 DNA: TGTGCCAGTATCTCCCGGACTAGCGGGGTGGGAGATACGCAGTATTTT. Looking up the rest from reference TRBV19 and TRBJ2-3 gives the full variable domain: DGGITQSPKYLFRKEGQNVTLSCEQNLNHDAMYWYRQDPGQGLRLIYYSQIVNDFQKGDIAEGYSVSREKKESFPLTVTSAQKNPTAFYLCASISRTSGVGDTQYFGPGTRLTVL.

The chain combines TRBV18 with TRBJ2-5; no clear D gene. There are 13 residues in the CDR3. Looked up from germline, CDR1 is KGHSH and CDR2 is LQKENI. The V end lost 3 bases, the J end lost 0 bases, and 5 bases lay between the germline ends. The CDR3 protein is CASSPGYQETQYF. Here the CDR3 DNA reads TGTGCCAGCTCACCGGGTTACCAAGAGACCCAGTACTTC.

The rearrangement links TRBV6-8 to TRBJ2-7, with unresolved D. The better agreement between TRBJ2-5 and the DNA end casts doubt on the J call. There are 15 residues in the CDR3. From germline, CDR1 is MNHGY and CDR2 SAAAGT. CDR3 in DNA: TGTGCCAGCAGTTACTCGATTCTCGAAGGGGAGACCCAGTACTTC. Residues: CASSYSILEGETQYF.

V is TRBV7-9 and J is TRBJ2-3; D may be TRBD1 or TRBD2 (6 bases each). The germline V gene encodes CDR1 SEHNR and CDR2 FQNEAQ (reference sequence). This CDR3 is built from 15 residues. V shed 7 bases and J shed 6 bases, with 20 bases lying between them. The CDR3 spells CASTLLWGAGDTQYF. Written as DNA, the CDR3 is TGTGCCAGCACCCTCCTGTGGGGGGCTGGGGATACGCAGTATTTT.

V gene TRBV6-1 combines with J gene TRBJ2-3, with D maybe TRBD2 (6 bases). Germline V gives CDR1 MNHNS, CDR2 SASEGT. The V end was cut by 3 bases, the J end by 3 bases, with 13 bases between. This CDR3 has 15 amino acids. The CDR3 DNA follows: TGTGCCAGCAGTGATCGTTTGCTAGCGACAGATACGCAGTATTTT. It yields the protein CASSDRLLATDTQYF.